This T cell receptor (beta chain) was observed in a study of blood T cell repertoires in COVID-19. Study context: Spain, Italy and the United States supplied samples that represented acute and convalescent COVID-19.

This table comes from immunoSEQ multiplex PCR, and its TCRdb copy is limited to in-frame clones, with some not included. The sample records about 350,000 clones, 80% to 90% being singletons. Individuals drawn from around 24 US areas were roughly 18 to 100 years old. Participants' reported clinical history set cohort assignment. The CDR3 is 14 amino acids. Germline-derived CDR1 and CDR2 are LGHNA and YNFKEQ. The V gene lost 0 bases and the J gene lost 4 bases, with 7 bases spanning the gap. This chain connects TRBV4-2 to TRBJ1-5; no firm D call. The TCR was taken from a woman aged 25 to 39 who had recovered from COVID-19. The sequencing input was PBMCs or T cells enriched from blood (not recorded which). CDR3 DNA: TGTGCCAGCAGCCAAGATAGGAGGAATCAGCCCCAGCATTTT. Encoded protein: CASSQDRRNQPQHF.